Listed below are T cell receptor beta chains from one sample, sequenced in a study of shared clonotypes between healthy human individuals. TCRdb's table, derived via immunoSEQ multiplex PCR, lists solely in-frame clones and lacks some. The table lists approximately 2.5 million clones, around nine tenths of them singletons. The specimen was naive CD4+ T cells sorted from blood. The receptors derive from a man between 18 and 35 years old in good health. The CDR3 runs from the conserved cysteine through the conserved F or W. Expanded clones are given a class, and other clones once, few, many or no size at all.

j_gene	v_gene	abundance	CDR3aa
TRBJ2-2	TRBV14	-	CASSQDGHPGELFF
TRBJ2-5	TRBV7-2	few	CASSLSTRTQYF
TRBJ1-3	TRBV18	-	CASSPQGPGNTIYF
TRBJ2-2	TRBV5-4	-	CASSLVGGELFF
TRBJ1-4	TRBV10-3	once	CAISEGATNEKLFF
TRBJ2-1	TRBV7-2	-	CASSLERGGWNEQFF
TRBJ2-3	TRBV27	-	CASSLSVTGTSGATDTQYF
TRBJ2-5	TRBV7-9	once	CASSLGTSGRWETQYF
TRBJ1-1	TRBV19	-	CASSIGGTSYTEAFF
TRBJ2-1	TRBV30	once	CAWSVLQGSNEQFF
TRBJ2-7	TRBV4-3	-	CASSQVHTVEYF
TRBJ2-2	TRBV5-1	-	CASTETANTGELFF
TRBJ2-5	TRBV11-2	-	CASSLGYYETQYF
TRBJ2-2	TRBV7-2	-	CASSLNLSGGELFF
TRBJ2-2	TRBV7-2	-	CASSLPLAGVQTGELFF